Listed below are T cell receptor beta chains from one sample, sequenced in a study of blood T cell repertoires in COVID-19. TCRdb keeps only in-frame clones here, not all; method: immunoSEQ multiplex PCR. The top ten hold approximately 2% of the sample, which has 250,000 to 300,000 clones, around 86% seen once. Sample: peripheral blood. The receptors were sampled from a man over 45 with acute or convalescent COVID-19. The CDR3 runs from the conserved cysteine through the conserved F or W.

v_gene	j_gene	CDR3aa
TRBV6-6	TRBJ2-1	CASSYRGGLDEQFF
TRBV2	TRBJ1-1	CASSEEQGRATEAFF
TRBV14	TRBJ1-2	CASSQEPRGYGYTF
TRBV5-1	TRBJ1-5	CASSLTGGNQPQHF
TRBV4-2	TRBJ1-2	CASSQDRGRQDGYTF
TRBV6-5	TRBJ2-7	CASKTQAGRSYEQYF
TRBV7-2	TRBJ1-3	CASSLVGQVGNTIYF
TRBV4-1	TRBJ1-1	CASSQDWRNTEAFF
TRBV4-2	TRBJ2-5	CASAKTGGVQETQYF
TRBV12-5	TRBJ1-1	CASGLVGIEAFF
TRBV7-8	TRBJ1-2	CASSWAGKSSNYGYTF
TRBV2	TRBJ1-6	CASRLGGDNSPLHF
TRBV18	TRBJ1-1	CASSPNSGVLTEAFF
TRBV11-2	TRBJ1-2	CASSRQVGSGYTF
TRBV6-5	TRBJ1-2	CASRVPGQGSYGYTF
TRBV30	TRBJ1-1	CAWEQGPTEAFF
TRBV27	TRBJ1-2	CASSSWAGTGPLRDGYTF
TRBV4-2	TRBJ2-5	CASSLASGSGGETQYF
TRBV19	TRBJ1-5	CASSINRQGPKPQHF
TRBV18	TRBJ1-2	CASSPGTGAFPNYGYTF
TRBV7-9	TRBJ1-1	CASSLRAGVNTEAFF
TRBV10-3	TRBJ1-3	CAIREGGGNTIYF
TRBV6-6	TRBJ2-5	CASSYGTSGTETQYF
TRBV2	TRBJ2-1	CASRRQGSEQFF
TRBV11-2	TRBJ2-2	CASSSPLGGLTGELFF
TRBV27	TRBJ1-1	CASLDSSYTEAFF
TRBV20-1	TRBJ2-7	CSASSQVSDGEQYF
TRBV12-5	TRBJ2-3	CASAPDGVSTDTQYF
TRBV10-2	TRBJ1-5	CASSRDRVNQPQHF
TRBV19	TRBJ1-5	CATGGTGNQPQHF
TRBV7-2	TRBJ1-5	CASSPTVRDRDYHQPQHF
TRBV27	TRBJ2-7	CASSLSSGELLYEQYF
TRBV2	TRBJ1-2	CASSPGTRYYGYTF
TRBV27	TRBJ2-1	CASSPYSSGGLNEQFF
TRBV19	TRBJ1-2	CASSISGASGYTF
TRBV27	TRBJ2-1	CASSFLGVDEQFF
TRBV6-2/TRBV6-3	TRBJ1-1	CASSYYGNTEAFF
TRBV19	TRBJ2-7	CASSRGPGQGPYEQYF
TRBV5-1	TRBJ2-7	CASSLSSGALTYEQYF
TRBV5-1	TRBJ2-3	CASSSRPGLAGTLTSTDTQYF
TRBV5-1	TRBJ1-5	CASSPLLGDQPQHF
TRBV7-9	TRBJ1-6	CASTLDSINSPLHF
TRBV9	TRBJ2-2	CASSPRERMNTGELFF
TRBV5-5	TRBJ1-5	CASSVAGTGWQPQHF
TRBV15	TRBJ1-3	CATSRDPPGEPSGNTIYF
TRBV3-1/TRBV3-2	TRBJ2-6	CASSQARAGVGANVLTF
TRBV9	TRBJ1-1	CASSVSLEAEAFF
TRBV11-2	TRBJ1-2	CASSPQGQANYGYTF
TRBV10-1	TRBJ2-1	CASSVYLGEEQFF
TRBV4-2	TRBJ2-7	CASSQGPGLAGSHEQYF
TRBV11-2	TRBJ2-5	CASSRILGLAGAQETQYF